One sample yielded the 7 T cell receptor beta chains listed below, sequenced in a study of CD8 T cells in Susac syndrome. The RNA input was roughly 0.45 to 1 ug, and it was reverse transcribed with random hexamers. TCRdb passed the immunoSEQ multiplex PCR reads through MiXCR, listing each CDR3 protein once. The sample records some 94,000 distinct CDR3 sequences, 85% to 95% being singletons. Sequencing was performed on CD4+ T cells from PBMCs. Source of these receptors: a human donor with Susac syndrome.

This chain uses TRBV30 with TRBJ1-2; TRBD1 agrees at 8 bases. CDR3 length equals 13 residues. The V gene end was trimmed by 4 bases and the J gene end by 7 bases; junction bases not matched to a gene: 8. Germline CDR1 is GTSNPN and CDR2 is SVGIG (reference sequence). CDR3 sequence (DNA): TGTGCCTGGATCCGCGGACAGGGCGGTGGCTACACCTTC. Amino acid sequence: CAWIRGQGGGYTF. The complete variable domain, with remaining parts taken from reference TRBV30 and TRBJ1-2, reads SQTIHQWPATLVQPVGSPLSLECTVEGTSNPNLYWYRQAAGRGLQLLFYSVGIGQISSEVPQNLSASRPQDRQFILSSKKLLLSDSGFYLCAWIRGQGGGYTFGSGTRLTVV.

The chain combines TRBV5-4 with TRBJ1-2; D call uncertain. Looked up from germline, CDR1 is SGHNT and CDR2 is YYREEE (reference sequence). Trimming pared 4 bases from V and 6 bases from J, leaving 10 bases between. This CDR3 region has 12 residues. The CDR3 region has the DNA TGTGCCAGCAGCGGCGGGGAGGATGGCTACACCTTC. This gives the protein CASSGGEDGYTF.

J is TRBJ2-5 and V is TRBV4-1, with a possible D match to TRBD2 (5 bases). This CDR3 is built from 16 residues. Germline values: CDR1 MGHRA, CDR2 YSYEKL. With 6 bases removed from V and 2 bases from J, the gap between germline ends came to 19 bases. In nucleotides, the CDR3 is TGCGCCAGCAGTCTCAGCCCCCGGGGTACACAAGAGACCCAGTACTTC. It translates to CASSLSPRGTQETQYF.

CDR3 bases: TGTGCCAGCAGCTCAAGAGCTCCGGGACAGGGTTTAAACAATGAGCAGTTCTTC. It encodes CASSSRAPGQGLNNEQFF. The chain has TRBV7-9 and TRBJ2-1, with TRBD1 identical over 9 bases. V was clipped by 4 bases and J by 5 bases; unmatched bases: 15. The CDR3 length is 18 residues. Germline V gene lookup returns CDR1 SEHNR and CDR2 FQNEAQ (reference sequence).

The rearrangement links TRBV7-2 to TRBJ2-7; D not certain. The CDR3 covers 13 residues. Germline lookup yields CDR1 SGHTA and CDR2 FQGNSA. The germline V and J ends were trimmed by 4 bases and 1 base, with 8 bases remaining between them. CDR3 DNA: TGTGCCAGCAGCTGGGTGGGGTCCTACGAGCAGTACTTC. This codes for CASSWVGSYEQYF.

The chain employs TRBV29-1 and TRBJ2-3; D uncertain. Trimming left V 1 base short and J 5 bases short, with 7 bases between. The CDR3 sequence is 12 residues long. The V gene's germline CDR1 is SQVTM and CDR2 ANQGSEA. The CDR3: CSVEALGDTQYF. The CDR3 nucleotides read TGCAGCGTTGAAGCACTCGGAGATACGCAGTATTTT.

The chain combines TRBV20-1 with TRBJ2-1; 13 bases agree with TRBD2. This CDR3 region has 15 residues. CDR1 and CDR2 from the germline V gene are DFQATT and SNEGSKA (reference sequence). The V gene end was trimmed by 5 bases and the J gene end by 7 bases; junction bases not matched to a gene: 8. The CDR3 region is CSAFSLAGGQNEQFF. The DNA for the CDR3 is TGCAGTGCTTTTTCACTAGCGGGGGGGCAGAATGAGCAGTTCTTC.